Below, 19 T cell receptor beta chains from the same sample are listed, as sequenced in a study of T-cell reconstitution after alpha-beta-depleted transplantation in children. Preparation of the TCRbeta library was carried out with unique molecular identifiers. TCRdb used MiXCR to reprocess the PCR reads, holding one entry per CDR3 protein. Counted here are roughly 220,000 distinct CDR3 sequences, about 8.2% occurring once; the ten biggest clones make up about a third. The material was PBMCs, mostly from graft donor cells, obtained 360 days after TCRalphabeta/CD19-depleted stem cell transplant. Receptors were obtained from a male patient aged 2 to 10 who had a stem cell transplant for acute myeloid leukemia, so the T cells may come from the graft donor.

In its sample, this clonotype was seen many times. This chain joins TRBV12-3 or TRBV12-4 and TRBJ2-1; 13 nucleotides match TRBD2. The J segment lost 6 bases and the V segment lost 5 bases, leaving 7 bases of the junction unmatched. The length of the CDR3 is 16 residues. CDR3 loop: CASSRGGTSGTNEQFF. The CDR3 DNA is TGTGCCAGCAGTCGAGGGGGGACTAGCGGGACCAATGAGCAGTTCTTC.

The chain carries TRBV20-1 and TRBJ2-1; D is unclear. V was shortened by 4 bases and J by 3 bases, with 13 bases between the two germline ends. Germline loops: CDR1 DFQATT, CDR2 SNEGSKA (reference sequence). The CDR3 loop spans 14 amino acids. For the CDR3, the DNA is TGCAGTGCTAACGGAGTTAGTGTCTACAATGAGCAGTTCTTC. Its translation is CSANGVSVYNEQFF.

V is TRBV12-3 or TRBV12-4 and J is TRBJ1-5; tentatively, D is TRBD1 (5 bases). The V end lost 5 bases, the J end lost 5 bases, and 13 bases lay between the germline ends. CDR3 length: 14 amino acids. CDR3 amino acids: CASSPGTVDQPQHF. The DNA for the CDR3 is TGTGCCAGCAGTCCGGGGACCGTAGATCAGCCCCAGCATTTT.

The chain uses TRBV28 and TRBJ2-1, with 10 bases fitting TRBD2. The CDR3 has 15 amino acids. V lost 5 bases and J lost 5; bases outside the gene matches: 6. Germline V lookup: CDR1 MDHEN, CDR2 SYDVKM. The chain's CDR3 is CASSPGLAVHNEQFF. DNA for the CDR3: TGTGCCAGCAGTCCCGGACTAGCGGTACACAATGAGCAGTTCTTC.

This clonotype was observed many times. The chain joins TRBV20-1 to TRBJ2-3; 10 nucleotides align to TRBD2. V shed 4 bases and J 10 bases; nucleotides not matched to a gene: 8. The CDR3 has 13 residues. Germline CDR1 is DFQATT and CDR2 is SNEGSKA (reference sequence). The CDR3: CSAKLAGKVAQYF. CDR3 nucleotide sequence: TGCAGTGCTAAACTAGCGGGAAAGGTTGCGCAGTATTTT.

This clonotype was recorded a few times. The V and J genes are TRBV10-3 and TRBJ1-6, with TRBD1 identical over 9 bases. The germline V gene has CDR1 ENHRY and CDR2 SYGVKD. The CDR3 has 17 residues. Unmatched junction bases numbered 13, after V lost 8 bases and J lost 5 bases. The CDR3 DNA is TGTGCCATCGGGAGCGGGACAGGGAGCACCGATAATTCACCCCTCCACTTT. Residues: CAIGSGTGSTDNSPLHF.

The chain has TRBV9 and TRBJ2-2, with 8 bases lining up with TRBD1. The CDR3 has 16 residues. Unmatched junction bases numbered 6, after V lost 3 bases and J lost 2 bases. CDR1 and CDR2 (germline): SGDLS, YYNGEE. The CDR3 nucleotides read TGTGCCAGCAGCGCATTACCAGGGGGCAACACCGGGGAGCTGTTTTTT. Protein sequence: CASSALPGGNTGELFF.

V is TRBV20-1 and J is TRBJ2-7; D could derive from TRBD1 or TRBD2 (5 bases each). Trimming took 4 bases from V and 4 from J, leaving 14 bases between them. Germline lookup yields CDR1 DFQATT and CDR2 SNEGSKA (reference sequence). The CDR3 extends over 13 amino acids. DNA for the CDR3: TGCAGTGCTATAGGGACCGTTCTTTACGAGCAGTACTTC. As protein: CSAIGTVLYEQYF.

The J gene is TRBJ2-7, the V gene TRBV11-2, with 12 bases matching TRBD2. Germline CDR1 SGHAT, CDR2 FQNNGV. Trimming cost V 5 bases and J 1 base; bases outside gene matches: 12. CDR3 length: 18 amino acids. The CDR3 region is CASSRGLAGIVRSYEQYF. For the CDR3, the DNA is TGTGCCAGCAGCCGCGGACTAGCGGGAATAGTAAGATCCTACGAGCAGTACTTC.

DNA of the CDR3: TGTGCCAGCAGCGTAGCTAGCGGGGGGGCGAGGACCGGGGAGCTGTTTTTT. Translation: CASSVASGGARTGELFF. The chain uses TRBV9 and TRBJ2-2; 12 bases align to TRBD2. The CDR3 consists of 17 residues. Trimming cost V 0 bases and J 5 bases; bases outside gene matches: 5. Germline V lookup: CDR1 SGDLS, CDR2 YYNGEE.

This clonotype was picked up one time. The chain has TRBV27 and TRBJ2-7; D tentatively fits TRBD1 or TRBD2 (5 bases each). This CDR3 has 15 residues. Germline V gene data show CDR1 as MNHEY and CDR2 as SMNVEV (reference sequence). V was cut by 7 bases and J by 6 bases, with 22 bases left in between. CDR3 region: CASTSGRLGTTEQYF. CDR3 coding DNA: TGTGCCAGCACATCAGGCCGTCTCGGGACCACCGAGCAGTACTTC.

At least ten counts were recorded for this clonotype. The chain is built from TRBV7-2 and TRBJ2-5; no definite D call. Germline assignment: CDR1 SGHTA and CDR2 FQGNSA. This CDR3 is 13 amino acids long. The V end lost 2 bases, the J end lost 2 bases, and 6 bases lay between the germline ends. CDR3 protein: CASSLFRQETQYF. The CDR3 DNA reads as TGTGCCAGCAGCTTATTTAGACAAGAGACCCAGTACTTC.

This clonotype was seen more than once but under ten times. This chain joins TRBV7-8 and TRBJ2-7; D is unresolved. Trimming left V 5 bases short and J 0 bases short, with 17 bases between. This CDR3 spans 16 amino acids. The germline gives CDR1 SGHVS, CDR2 FQNEAQ. CDR3: CASSRPSASSSYEQYF. CDR3 sequence (DNA): TGTGCCAGCAGCCGCCCTTCCGCGTCGAGCTCCTACGAGCAGTACTTC.

The chain recombines TRBV15 with TRBJ1-2; possibly TRBD1 for D (5 bases). V was clipped by 5 bases and J by 7 bases, with 14 bases between them. CDR1 LNHNV and CDR2 YYDKDF come from the germline V gene (reference sequence). The CDR3 is 13 amino acids. DNA for the CDR3: TGTGCCACCAGCCCCGGGAGGGGAAGTGGCTACACCTTC. Translation gives CATSPGRGSGYTF.

The sample holds a few counts of this clonotype. The chain links TRBV6-1 to TRBJ2-3; tentative D call: TRBD1 (6 bases). The CDR3 is made up of 19 amino acids. CDR1 MNHNS and CDR2 SASEGT come from the germline V gene. Trimming shortened V by 7 bases and J by 0 bases, and 26 bases separated the two germline ends. The CDR3 region has the DNA TGTGCCAGCAAGAGGAGACAGGCTATATCAACTTCTAGCACAGATACGCAGTATTTT. It is translated as CASKRRQAISTSSTDTQYF.

This clonotype occurred many times. The CDR3 DNA follows: TGTGCCAGCACCACAAATTCCTACGAGCAGTACTTC. Encoded protein: CASTTNSYEQYF. This chain uses TRBV12-3 or TRBV12-4 with TRBJ2-7, with D uncertain. Between the trimmed V and J ends, which lost 7 bases and 1 base, there was a span of 8 bases. CDR3 size: 12 residues.

V is TRBV20-1 and J is TRBJ1-6, with D perhaps TRBD1 (6 bases). The CDR3 spans 15 residues. V gave up 6 bases and J gave up 9 bases, with 21 bases separating them. Germline V CDR1 and CDR2: DFQATT, SNEGSKA (reference sequence). Here the CDR3 DNA reads TGCAGTGCGAGACGTGACGGACTAGGGGGTTCACCCCTCCACTTT. Its protein is CSARRDGLGGSPLHF.

V gene TRBV2 combines with J gene TRBJ1-2; the D gene is possibly TRBD1 (6 bases). The ends were cut back, 3 bases at V and 6 bases at J, with 11 bases in the middle. The germline CDR1 and CDR2 sequences are SNHLY and FYNNEI. CDR3 length: 13 amino acids. CDR3 nucleotide sequence: TGTGCCAGCAGTGACAGGGGAGAGAATGGCTACACCTTC. This sequence encodes CASSDRGENGYTF. The entire variable domain, with the rest obtained from reference TRBV2 and TRBJ1-2, is as follows: EPEVTQTPSHQVTQMGQEVILRCVPISNHLYFYWYRQILGQKVEFLVSFYNNEISEKSEIFDDQFSVERPDGSNFTLKIRSTKLEDSAMYFCASSDRGENGYTFGSGTRLTVV.

This clonotype has more than one count but fewer than ten. The rearrangement joins TRBV11-2 to TRBJ1-2, with TRBD1 matching over 7 bases. This CDR3 region has 15 residues. Germline CDR1 reads SGHAT; CDR2 reads FQNNGV. The ends lost 5 bases at V and 4 bases at J; junction bases unmatched: 10. CDR3 residues: CASSGMGTDAYGYTF. CDR3 sequence (DNA): TGTGCCAGCAGCGGGATGGGGACAGACGCCTATGGCTACACCTTC.